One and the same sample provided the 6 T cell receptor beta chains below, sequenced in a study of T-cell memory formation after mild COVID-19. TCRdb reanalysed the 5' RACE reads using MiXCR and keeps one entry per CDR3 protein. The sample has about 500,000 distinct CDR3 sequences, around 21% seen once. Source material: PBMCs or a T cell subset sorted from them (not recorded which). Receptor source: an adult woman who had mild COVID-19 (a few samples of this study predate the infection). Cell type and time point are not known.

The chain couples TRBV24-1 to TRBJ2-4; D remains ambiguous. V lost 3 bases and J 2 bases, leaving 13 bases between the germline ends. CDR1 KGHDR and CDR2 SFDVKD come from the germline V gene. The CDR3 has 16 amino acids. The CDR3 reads CATSDPGREPKNIQYF. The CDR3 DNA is TGTGCCACCAGTGATCCTGGCCGAGAACCCAAAAACATTCAGTACTTC.

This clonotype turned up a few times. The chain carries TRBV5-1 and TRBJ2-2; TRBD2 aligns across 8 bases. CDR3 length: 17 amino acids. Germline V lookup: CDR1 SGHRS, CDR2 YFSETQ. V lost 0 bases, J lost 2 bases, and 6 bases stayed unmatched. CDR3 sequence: CASSLAGGAFNTGELFF. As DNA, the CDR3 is TGCGCCAGCAGCTTGGCCGGGGGGGCATTCAACACCGGGGAGCTGTTTTTT.

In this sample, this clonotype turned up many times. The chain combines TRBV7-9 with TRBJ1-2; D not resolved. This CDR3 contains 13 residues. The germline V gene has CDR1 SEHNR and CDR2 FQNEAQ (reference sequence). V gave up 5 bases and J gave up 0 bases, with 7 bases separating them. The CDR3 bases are TGTGCCAGCAGCCACCTTACTAACTATGGCTACACCTTC. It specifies CASSHLTNYGYTF. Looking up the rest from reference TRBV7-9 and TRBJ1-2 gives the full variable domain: DTGVSQNPRHKITKRGQNVTFRCDPISEHNRLYWYRQTLGQGPEFLTYFQNEAQLEKSRLLSDRFSAERPKGSFSTLEIQRTEQGDSAMYLCASSHLTNYGYTFGSGTRLTVV.

CDR3: CASRWGTGGSYEQYF. Here the CDR3 DNA reads TGTGCCAGCAGATGGGGGACAGGGGGCTCCTACGAGCAGTACTTC. The chain is built from TRBV2 and TRBJ2-7, with 11 bases that match TRBD1. Germline V lookup: CDR1 SNHLY, CDR2 FYNNEI. The CDR3 has 15 residues. J was trimmed by 0 bases and V by 6 bases; bases with no gene match: 4. The full variable domain, rest sourced from reference TRBV2 and TRBJ2-7, is EPEVTQTPSHQVTQMGQEVILRCVPISNHLYFYWYRQILGQKVEFLVSFYNNEISEKSEIFDDQFSVERPDGSNFTLKIRSTKLEDSAMYFCASRWGTGGSYEQYFGPGTRLTVT.

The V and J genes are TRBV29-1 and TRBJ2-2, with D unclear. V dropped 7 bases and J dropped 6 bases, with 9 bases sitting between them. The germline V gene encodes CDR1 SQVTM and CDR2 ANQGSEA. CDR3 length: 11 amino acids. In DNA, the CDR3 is TGCAGCGCCTCCGAACCCGGGGAGCTGTTTTTT. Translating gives CSASEPGELFF.

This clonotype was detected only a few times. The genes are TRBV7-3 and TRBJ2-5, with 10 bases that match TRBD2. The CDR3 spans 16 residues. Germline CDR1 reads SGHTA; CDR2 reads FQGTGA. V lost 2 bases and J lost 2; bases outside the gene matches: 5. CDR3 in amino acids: CASSLAPAGGQETQYF. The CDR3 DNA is TGTGCCAGCAGCTTAGCGCCAGCGGGAGGGCAAGAGACCCAGTACTTC.